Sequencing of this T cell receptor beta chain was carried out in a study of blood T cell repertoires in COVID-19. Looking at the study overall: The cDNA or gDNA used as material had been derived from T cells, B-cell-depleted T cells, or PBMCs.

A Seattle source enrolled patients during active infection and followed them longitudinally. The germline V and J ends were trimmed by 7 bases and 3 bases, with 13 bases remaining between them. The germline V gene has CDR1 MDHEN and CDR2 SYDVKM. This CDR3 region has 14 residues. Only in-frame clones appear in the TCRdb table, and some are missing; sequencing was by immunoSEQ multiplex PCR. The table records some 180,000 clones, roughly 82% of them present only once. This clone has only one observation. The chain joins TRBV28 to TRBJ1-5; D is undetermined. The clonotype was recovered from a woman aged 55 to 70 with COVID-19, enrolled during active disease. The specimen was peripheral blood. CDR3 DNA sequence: TGTGCCAGCATGGAGACGGTCCTCAATCAGCCCCAGCATTTT. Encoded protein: CASMETVLNQPQHF.